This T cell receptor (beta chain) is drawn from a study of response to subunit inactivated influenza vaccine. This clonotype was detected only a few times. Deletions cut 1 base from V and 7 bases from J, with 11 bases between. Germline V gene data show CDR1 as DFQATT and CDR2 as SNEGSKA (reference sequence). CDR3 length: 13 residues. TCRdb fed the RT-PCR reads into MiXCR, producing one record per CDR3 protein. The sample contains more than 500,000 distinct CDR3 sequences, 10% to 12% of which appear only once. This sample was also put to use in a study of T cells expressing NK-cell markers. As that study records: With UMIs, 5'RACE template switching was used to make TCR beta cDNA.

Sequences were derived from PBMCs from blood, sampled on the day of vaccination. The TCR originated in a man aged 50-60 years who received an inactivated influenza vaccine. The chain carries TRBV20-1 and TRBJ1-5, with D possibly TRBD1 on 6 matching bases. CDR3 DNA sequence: TGCAGTGCTAGAGTGCAGGGGACCCAGCCCCAGCATTTT. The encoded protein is CSARVQGTQPQHF.